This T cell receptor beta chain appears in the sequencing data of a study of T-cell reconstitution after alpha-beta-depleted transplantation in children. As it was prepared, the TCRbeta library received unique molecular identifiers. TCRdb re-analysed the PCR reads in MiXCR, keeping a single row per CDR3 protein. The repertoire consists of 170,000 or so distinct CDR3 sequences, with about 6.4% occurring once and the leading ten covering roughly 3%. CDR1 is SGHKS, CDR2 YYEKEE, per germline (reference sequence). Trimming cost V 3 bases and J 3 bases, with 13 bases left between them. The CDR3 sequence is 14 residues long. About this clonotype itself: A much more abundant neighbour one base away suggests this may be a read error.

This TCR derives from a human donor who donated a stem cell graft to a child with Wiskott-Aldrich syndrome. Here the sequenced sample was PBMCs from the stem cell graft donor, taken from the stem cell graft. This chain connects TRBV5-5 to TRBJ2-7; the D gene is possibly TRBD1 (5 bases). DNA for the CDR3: TGTGCCAGCAGCTCTTGCGACAGTCTCTACGAGCAGTACTTC. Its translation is CASSSCDSLYEQYF.